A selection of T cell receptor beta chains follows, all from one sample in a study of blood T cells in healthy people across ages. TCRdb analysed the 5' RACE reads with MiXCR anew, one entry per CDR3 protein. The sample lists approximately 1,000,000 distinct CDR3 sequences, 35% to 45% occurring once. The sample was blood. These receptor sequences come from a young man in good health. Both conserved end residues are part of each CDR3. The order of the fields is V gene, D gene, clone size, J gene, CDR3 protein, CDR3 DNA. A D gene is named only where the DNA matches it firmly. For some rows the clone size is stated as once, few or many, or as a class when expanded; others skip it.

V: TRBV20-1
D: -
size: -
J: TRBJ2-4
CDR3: CSASGISDIQYF
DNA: TGCAGTGCTAGTGGTATTTCGGACATTCAGTACTTC

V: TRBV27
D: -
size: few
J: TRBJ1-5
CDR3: CASSPLGASNQPQHF
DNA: TGTGCCAGCAGTCCATTAGGGGCTAGCAATCAGCCCCAGCATTTT

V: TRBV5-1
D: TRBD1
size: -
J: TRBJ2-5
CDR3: CASSYGQGQETQYF
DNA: TGCGCCAGCAGCTATGGACAGGGTCAAGAGACCCAGTACTTC

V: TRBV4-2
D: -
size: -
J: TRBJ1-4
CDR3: CASSQELAREGEKLFF
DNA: TGTGCCAGCAGCCAAGAACTCGCCAGGGAAGGTGAAAAACTGTTTTTT

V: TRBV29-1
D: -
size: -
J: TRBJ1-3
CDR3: CSVGHQGRLSGNTIYF
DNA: TGCAGCGTCGGACACCAGGGACGGCTCTCTGGAAACACCATATATTTT

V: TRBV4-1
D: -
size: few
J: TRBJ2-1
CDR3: CASSRGRDRYYNEQFF
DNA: TGCGCCAGCAGCCGGGGCAGGGATAGGTACTACAATGAGCAGTTCTTC

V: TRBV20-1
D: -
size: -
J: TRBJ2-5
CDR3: CSAREVGVETQYF
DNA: TGCAGTGCTAGAGAGGTGGGGGTAGAGACCCAGTACTTC

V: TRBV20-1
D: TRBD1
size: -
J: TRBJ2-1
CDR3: CSARDLDRGFYNEQFF
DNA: TGCAGTGCTAGAGATCTGGACAGGGGGTTCTACAATGAGCAGTTCTTC

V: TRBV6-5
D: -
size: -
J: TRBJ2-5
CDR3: CASSYRAQGPYQETQYF
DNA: TGTGCCAGCAGTTACCGAGCACAGGGCCCGTACCAAGAGACCCAGTACTTC

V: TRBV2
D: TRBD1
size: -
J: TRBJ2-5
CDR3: CASSLPQGFREETQYF
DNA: TGTGCCAGCAGTCTGCCACAGGGGTTTCGTGAAGAGACCCAGTACTTC

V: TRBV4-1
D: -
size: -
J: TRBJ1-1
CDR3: CASSTRTVSSTEAFF
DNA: TGCGCCAGCAGCACGCGGACGGTATCAAGCACTGAAGCTTTCTTT

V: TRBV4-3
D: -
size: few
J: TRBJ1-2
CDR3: CASSQDGGSYYGYTF
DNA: TGCGCCAGCAGCCAAGATGGCGGCTCCTACTATGGCTACACCTTC

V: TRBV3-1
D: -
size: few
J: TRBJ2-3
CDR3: CASSQSNTQYF
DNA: TGTGCCAGCAGCCAGTCCAATACGCAGTATTTT

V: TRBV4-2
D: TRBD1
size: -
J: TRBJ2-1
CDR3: CASSHGEGTGDNEQFF
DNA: TGTGCCAGCAGCCATGGAGAGGGGACAGGGGACAATGAGCAGTTCTTC

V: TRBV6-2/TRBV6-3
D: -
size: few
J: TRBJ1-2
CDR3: CASSYLGDYGYTF
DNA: TGTGCCAGCAGTTACCTGGGGGACTATGGCTACACCTTC

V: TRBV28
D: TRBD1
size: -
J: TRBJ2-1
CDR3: CVSSLSGTGSKDEQFF
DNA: TGTGTCAGCAGTTTATCCGGGACAGGGAGTAAGGATGAGCAGTTCTTC

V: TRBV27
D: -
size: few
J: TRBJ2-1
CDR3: CASSSPRRTLNNEQFF
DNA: TGTGCCAGCAGTTCCCCGAGGAGGACCCTCAACAATGAGCAGTTCTTC

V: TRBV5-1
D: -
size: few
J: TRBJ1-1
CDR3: CASSLGQGNEAFF
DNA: TGCGCCAGCAGCTTGGGTCAGGGAAATGAAGCTTTCTTT

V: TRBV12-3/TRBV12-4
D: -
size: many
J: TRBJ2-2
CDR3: CASSLSGGELFF
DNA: TGTGCCAGCAGTCTCTCGGGCGGGGAGCTGTTTTTT

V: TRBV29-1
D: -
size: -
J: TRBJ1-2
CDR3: CSCGQYNYGYTF
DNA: TGCAGTTGTGGACAGTACAACTATGGCTACACCTTC

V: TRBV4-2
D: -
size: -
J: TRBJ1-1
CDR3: CASSQAEWGANTEAFF
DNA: TGTGCCAGCAGCCAAGCGGAGTGGGGCGCGAACACTGAAGCTTTCTTT

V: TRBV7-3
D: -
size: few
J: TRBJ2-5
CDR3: CASSLGGGKHEQYF
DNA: TGTGCCAGCAGCTTAGGGGGTGGCAAACATGAGCAGTACTTC

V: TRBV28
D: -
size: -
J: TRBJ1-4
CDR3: CASSPPGGHNEKLFF
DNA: TGTGCCAGCAGTCCCCCCGGGGGGCATAATGAAAAACTGTTTTTT

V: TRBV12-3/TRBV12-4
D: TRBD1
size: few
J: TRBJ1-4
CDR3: CASSPTGQNEKLFF
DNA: TGTGCCAGCAGTCCCACGGGACAGAATGAAAAACTGTTTTTT

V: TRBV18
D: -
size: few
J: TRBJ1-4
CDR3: CASSRGDEKLFF
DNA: TGTGCCAGCTCACGCGGGGATGAAAAACTGTTTTTT

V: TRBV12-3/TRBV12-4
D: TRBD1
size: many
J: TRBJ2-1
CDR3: CASSRDRGNEQFF
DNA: TGTGCCAGCAGCCGGGACAGGGGGAATGAGCAGTTCTTC

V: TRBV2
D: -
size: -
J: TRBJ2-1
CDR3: CASSLDGAYNEQFF
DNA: TGTGCCAGCAGTCTGGACGGTGCCTACAATGAGCAGTTCTTC

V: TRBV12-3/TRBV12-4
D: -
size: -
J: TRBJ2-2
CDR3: CASTTTPRQNTGELFF
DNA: TGTGCCAGCACCACAACACCCAGACAGAACACCGGGGAGCTGTTTTTT

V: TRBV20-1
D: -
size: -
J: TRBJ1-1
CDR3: CSARSVTEAFF
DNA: TGCAGTGCTCGGAGTGTCACTGAAGCTTTCTTT

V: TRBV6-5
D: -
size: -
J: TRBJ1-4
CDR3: CASSKGSYDEKLFF
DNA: TGTGCCAGCAGTAAGGGATCTTATGATGAAAAACTGTTTTTT

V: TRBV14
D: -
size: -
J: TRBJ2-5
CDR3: CASSTHLRETQYF
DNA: TGTGCCAGCAGTACCCATTTACGGGAGACCCAGTACTTC

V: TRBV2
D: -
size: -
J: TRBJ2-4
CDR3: CASGNGGLAKNIQYF
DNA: TGTGCCAGTGGGAACGGAGGGTTAGCCAAAAACATTCAGTACTTC

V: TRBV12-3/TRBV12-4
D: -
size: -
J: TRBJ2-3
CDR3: CASSSKITASTDTQYF
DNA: TGCGCCAGCAGCTCAAAGATAACCGCTAGCACAGATACGCAGTATTTT

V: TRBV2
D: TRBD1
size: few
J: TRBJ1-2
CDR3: CASSESDRAPYGYTF
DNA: TGTGCCAGCAGCGAATCGGACAGGGCGCCTTATGGCTACACCTTC

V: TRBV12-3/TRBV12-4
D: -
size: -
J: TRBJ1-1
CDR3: CASARDNTEAFF
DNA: TGTGCCAGTGCGAGGGATAACACTGAAGCTTTCTTT

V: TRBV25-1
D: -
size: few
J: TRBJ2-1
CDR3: CASKTTQGRDEQFF
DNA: TGTGCCAGCAAGACTACTCAGGGGAGGGATGAGCAGTTCTTC

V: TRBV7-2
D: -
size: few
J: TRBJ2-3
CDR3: CASSSPGTQYF
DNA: TGTGCCAGCAGCTCGCCGGGTACGCAGTATTTT

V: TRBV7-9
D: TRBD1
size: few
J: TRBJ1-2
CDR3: CASSSSGTAIYGYTF
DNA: TGTGCCAGCAGCTCGTCCGGGACAGCCATCTATGGCTACACCTTC

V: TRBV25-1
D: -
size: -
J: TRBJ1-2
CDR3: CASSEYYYGYTF
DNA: TGTGCCAGCAGTGAATATTACTATGGCTACACCTTC

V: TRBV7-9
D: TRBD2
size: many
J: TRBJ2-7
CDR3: CASSPRTSGISDEQYF
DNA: TGTGCCAGCAGCCCTCGGACTAGCGGAATCAGCGACGAGCAGTACTTC

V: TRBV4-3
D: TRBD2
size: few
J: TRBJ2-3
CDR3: CASSQIAGIGDTQYF
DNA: TGCGCCAGCAGCCAAATAGCGGGGATCGGAGATACGCAGTATTTT

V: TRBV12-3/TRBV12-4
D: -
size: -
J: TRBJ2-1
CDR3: CASSPRSGLSANNEQFF
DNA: TGTGCCAGCAGTCCCCGGAGTGGACTGTCGGCCAACAATGAGCAGTTCTTC

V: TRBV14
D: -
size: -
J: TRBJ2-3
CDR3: CASSQVPGLITDTQYF
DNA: TGTGCCAGCAGCCAAGTTCCGGGTTTGATCACAGATACGCAGTATTTT

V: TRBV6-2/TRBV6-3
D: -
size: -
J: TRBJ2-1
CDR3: CASSSTLRGEQFF
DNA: TGTGCCAGCAGTTCGACACTACGGGGGGAGCAGTTCTTC

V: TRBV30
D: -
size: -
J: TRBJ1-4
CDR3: CAYGPNNEKLFF
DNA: TGTGCCTACGGACCCAATAATGAAAAACTGTTTTTT

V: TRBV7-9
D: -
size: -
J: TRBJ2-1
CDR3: CASSSNGGLSYNEQFF
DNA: TGTGCCAGCAGCTCAAACGGGGGCCTTTCCTACAATGAGCAGTTCTTC

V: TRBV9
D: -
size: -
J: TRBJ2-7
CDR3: CASSVGQRFSVGFNEQYF
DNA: TGTGCCAGCAGCGTAGGGCAGCGTTTTAGCGTGGGGTTCAATGAGCAGTACTTC

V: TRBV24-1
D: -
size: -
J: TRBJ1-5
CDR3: CATSDSSYSNQPQHF
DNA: TGTGCCACCAGTGATTCCTCCTATAGCAATCAGCCCCAGCATTTT

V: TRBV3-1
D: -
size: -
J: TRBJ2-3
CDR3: CASSRGLRGTDTQYF
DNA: TGTGCCAGCAGCCGTGGCCTCCGAGGGACAGATACGCAGTATTTT

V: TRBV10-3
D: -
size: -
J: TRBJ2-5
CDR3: CAIEQEQETQYF
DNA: TGTGCCATCGAACAGGAACAAGAGACCCAGTACTTC

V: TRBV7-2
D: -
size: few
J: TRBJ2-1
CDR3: CASSLNKDGEQFF
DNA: TGTGCCAGCAGCTTAAATAAGGATGGTGAGCAGTTCTTC

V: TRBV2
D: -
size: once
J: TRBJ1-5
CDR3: CASSDVGSNQPQHF
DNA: TGTGCCAGCAGTGATGTGGGTAGCAATCAGCCCCAGCATTTT

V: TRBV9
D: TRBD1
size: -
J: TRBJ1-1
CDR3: CASSVDGTGYRAFF
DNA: TGTGCCAGCAGCGTAGACGGGACAGGATATCGCGCTTTCTTT

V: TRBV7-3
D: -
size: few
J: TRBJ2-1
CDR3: CASSLNPGNYNEQFF
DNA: TGTGCCAGCAGCTTAAACCCTGGCAACTACAATGAGCAGTTCTTC

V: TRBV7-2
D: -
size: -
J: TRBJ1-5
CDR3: CASSRANNQPQHF
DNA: TGTGCCAGCAGCCGGGCTAATAATCAGCCCCAGCATTTT

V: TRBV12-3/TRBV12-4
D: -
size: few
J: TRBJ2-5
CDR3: CASSFDEPPGTQYF
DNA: TGTGCCAGCAGTTTTGACGAGCCCCCGGGGACCCAGTACTTC

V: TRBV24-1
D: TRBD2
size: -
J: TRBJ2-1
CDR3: CATSDTTSGGRNEQFF
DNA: TGTGCCACCAGTGATACCACTAGCGGGGGAAGGAATGAGCAGTTCTTC

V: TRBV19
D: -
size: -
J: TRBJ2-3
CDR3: CASSLKPPGGTDTQYF
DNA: TGTGCCAGTAGTCTGAAACCTCCCGGGGGCACAGATACGCAGTATTTT

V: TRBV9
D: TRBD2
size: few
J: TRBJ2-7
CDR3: CASSVEGGGTYEQYF
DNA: TGTGCCAGCAGCGTAGAGGGCGGGGGAACCTACGAGCAGTACTTC

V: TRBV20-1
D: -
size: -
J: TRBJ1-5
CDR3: CSARHEYQPQHF
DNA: TGCAGTGCTAGACATGAATATCAGCCCCAGCATTTT